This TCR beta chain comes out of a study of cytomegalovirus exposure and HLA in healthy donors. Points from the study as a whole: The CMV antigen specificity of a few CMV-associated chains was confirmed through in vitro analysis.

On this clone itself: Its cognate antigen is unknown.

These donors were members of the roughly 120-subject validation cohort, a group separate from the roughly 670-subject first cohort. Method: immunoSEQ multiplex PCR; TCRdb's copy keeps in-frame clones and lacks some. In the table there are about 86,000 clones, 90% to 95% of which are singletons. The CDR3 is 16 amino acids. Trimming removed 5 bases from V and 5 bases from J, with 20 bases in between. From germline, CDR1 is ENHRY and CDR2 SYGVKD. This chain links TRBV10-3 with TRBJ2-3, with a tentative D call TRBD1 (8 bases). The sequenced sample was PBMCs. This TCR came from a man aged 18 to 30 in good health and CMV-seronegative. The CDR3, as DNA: TGTGCCATCAGTAGCTGGGACAGGACTAGAGGAGATACGCAGTATTTT. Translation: CAISSWDRTRGDTQYF.